This TCR beta chain is drawn from a study of T cells after yellow fever vaccination. For the study at large: Fractions low in cell number were prepared with SMART-Seq v4 Ultra Low Input.

TCRdb re-derived calls from the 5' RACE reads in MiXCR, one entry per CDR3 protein. The sample yields about 360,000 distinct CDR3 sequences, around 6.5% seen once. The germline CDR1 and CDR2 sequences are DFQATT and SNEGSKA (reference sequence). V was clipped by 5 bases and J by 3 bases, with 20 bases between them. This CDR3 has 15 residues. Whole-study findings and limits: Booster samples showed a return of most primary-vaccination clones (roughly 96% CD4, approximately 88% CD8). Abundant contaminating clonotypes from the bulk population could appear in FACS-sorted repertoires.

This clonotype was seen repeatedly, ten times or more. The antigen is unknown. The rearrangement joins TRBV20-1 to TRBJ2-7; D is tentatively TRBD1 or TRBD2 (5 bases each). The material was PBMCs, obtained 5 days after the yellow fever booster vaccination. The sequence was obtained from a man aged 25 to 40 who received the YFV17D yellow fever vaccine. The CDR3 DNA reads as TGCAGTGCTCTCAGTCGGGGAGACAGAATCTACGAGCAGTACTTC. Translated: CSALSRGDRIYEQYF.